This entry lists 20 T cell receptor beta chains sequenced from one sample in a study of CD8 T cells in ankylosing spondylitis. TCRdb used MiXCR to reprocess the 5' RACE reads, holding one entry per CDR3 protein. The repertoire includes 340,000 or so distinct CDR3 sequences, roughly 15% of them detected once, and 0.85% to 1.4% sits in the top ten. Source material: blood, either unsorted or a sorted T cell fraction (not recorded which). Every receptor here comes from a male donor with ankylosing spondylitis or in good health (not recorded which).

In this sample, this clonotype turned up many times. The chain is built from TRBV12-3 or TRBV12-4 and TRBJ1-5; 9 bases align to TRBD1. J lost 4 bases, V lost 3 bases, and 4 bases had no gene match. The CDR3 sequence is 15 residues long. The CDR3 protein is CASSFTGGTNQPQHF. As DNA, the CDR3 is TGTGCCAGCAGTTTTACAGGGGGCACTAATCAGCCCCAGCATTTT.

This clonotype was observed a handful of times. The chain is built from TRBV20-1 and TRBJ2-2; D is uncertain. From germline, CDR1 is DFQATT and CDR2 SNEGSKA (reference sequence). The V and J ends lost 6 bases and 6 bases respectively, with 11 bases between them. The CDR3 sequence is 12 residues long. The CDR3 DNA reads TGCAGTGCCCCAAGGGTGGCCGGGGAGCTGTTTTTT. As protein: CSAPRVAGELFF.

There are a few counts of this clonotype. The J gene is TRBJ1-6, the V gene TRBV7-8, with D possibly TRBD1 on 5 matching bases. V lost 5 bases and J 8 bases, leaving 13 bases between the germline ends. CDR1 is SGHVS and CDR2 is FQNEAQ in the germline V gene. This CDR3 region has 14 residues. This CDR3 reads CASSPVTGDSPLHF. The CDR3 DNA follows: TGTGCCAGCAGCCCCGTGACGGGGGATTCACCCCTCCACTTT.

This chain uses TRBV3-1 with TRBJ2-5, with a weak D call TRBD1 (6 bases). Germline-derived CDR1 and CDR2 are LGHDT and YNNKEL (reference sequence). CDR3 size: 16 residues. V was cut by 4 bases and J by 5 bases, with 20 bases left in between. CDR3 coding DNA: TGTGCCAGCAGCCTAAAGGGTGGGGGCGCACAGGAGACCCAGTACTTC. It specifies CASSLKGGGAQETQYF.

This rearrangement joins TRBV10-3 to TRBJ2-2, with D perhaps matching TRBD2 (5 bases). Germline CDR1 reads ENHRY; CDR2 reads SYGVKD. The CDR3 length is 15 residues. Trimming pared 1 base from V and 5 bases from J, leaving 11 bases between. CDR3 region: CAISEWVRGTGELFF. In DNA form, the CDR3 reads TGTGCCATCAGTGAGTGGGTCCGCGGGACCGGGGAGCTGTTTTTT.

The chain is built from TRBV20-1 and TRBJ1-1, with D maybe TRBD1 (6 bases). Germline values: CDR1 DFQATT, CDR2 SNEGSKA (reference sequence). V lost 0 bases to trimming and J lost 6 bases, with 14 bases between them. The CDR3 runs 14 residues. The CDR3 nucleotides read TGCAGTGCTAGAGATACCAGGGGAAACCCTGAAGCTTTCTTT. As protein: CSARDTRGNPEAFF.

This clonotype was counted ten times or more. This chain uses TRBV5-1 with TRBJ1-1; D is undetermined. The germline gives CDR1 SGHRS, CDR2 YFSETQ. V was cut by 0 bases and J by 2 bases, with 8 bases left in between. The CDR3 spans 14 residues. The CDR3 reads CASSLAPGNTEAFF. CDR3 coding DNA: TGCGCCAGCAGCTTGGCCCCGGGAAACACTGAAGCTTTCTTT.

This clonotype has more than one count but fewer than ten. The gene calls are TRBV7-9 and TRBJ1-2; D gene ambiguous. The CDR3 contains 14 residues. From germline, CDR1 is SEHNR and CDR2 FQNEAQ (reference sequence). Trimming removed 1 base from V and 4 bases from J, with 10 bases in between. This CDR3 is CASSLEFHPYGYTF. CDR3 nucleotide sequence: TGTGCCAGCAGCTTAGAATTTCACCCCTATGGCTACACCTTC.

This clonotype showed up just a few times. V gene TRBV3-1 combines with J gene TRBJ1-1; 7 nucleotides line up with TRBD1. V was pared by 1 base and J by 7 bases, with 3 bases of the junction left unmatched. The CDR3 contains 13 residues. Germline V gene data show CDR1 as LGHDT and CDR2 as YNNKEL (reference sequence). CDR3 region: CASSQGWDSEAFF. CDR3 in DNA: TGTGCCAGCAGCCAAGGTTGGGACAGTGAAGCTTTCTTT.

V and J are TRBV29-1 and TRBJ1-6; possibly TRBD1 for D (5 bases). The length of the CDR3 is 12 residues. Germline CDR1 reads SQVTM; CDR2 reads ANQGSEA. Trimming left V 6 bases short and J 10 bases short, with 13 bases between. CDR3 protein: CSVGDRGSPLHF. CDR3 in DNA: TGCAGCGTGGGAGACAGAGGATCACCCCTCCACTTT.

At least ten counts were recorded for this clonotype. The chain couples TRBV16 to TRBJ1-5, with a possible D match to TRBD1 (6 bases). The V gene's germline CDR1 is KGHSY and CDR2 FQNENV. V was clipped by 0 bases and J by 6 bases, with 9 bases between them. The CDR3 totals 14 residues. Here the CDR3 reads CASSQSGGSQPQHF. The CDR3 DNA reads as TGTGCCAGCAGCCAATCAGGGGGGAGTCAGCCCCAGCATTTT.

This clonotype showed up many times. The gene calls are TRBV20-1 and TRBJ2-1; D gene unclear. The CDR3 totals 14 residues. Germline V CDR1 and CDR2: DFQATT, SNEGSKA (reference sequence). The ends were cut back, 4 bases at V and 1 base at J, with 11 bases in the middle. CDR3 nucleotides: TGCAGTGCTAAAACTATGGGGTCCTACAATGAGCAGTTCTTC. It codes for CSAKTMGSYNEQFF.

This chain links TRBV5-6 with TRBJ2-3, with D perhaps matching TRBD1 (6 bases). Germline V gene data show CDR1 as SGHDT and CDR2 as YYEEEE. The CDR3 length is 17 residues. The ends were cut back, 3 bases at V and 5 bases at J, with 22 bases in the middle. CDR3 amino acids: CASSSGWDQGPRDTQYF. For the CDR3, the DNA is TGTGCCAGCAGCTCTGGATGGGACCAGGGGCCGCGAGATACGCAGTATTTT.

For the CDR3, the DNA is TGTGCCAGCAGTAGTGGGACAGGCGGGGGCACAGATACGCAGTATTTT. This encodes CASSSGTGGGTDTQYF. The chain uses TRBV12-3 or TRBV12-4 and TRBJ2-3; 8 bases align to TRBD1. Trimming cost V 5 bases and J 1 base; bases outside gene matches: 8. The CDR3 spans 16 residues.

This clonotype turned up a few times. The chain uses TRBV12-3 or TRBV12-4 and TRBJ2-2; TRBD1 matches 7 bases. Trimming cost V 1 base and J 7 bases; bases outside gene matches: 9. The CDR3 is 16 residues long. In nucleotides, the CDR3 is TGTGCCAGCAGTTTAGGCAAGGGGGCCGATGGCGGGGAGCTGTTTTTT. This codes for CASSLGKGADGGELFF.

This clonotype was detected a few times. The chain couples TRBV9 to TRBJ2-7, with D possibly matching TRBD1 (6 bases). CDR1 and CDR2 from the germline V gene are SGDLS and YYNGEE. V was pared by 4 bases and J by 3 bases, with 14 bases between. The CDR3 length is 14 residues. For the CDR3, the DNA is TGTGCCAGCAGCCCCCCCACCAGGGGCTACGAGCAGTACTTC. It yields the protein CASSPPTRGYEQYF.

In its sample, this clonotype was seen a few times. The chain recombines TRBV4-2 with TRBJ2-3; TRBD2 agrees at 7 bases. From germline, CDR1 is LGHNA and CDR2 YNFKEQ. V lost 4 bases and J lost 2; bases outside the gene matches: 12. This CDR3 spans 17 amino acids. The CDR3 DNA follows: TGTGCCAGCAGCCGACCGGGGGGAGGCGGAATCACAGATACGCAGTATTTT. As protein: CASSRPGGGGITDTQYF.

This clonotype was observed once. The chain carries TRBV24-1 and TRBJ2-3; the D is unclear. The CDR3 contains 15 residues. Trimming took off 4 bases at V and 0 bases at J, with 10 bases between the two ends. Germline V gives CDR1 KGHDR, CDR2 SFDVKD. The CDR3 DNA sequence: TGTGCCACCAGTGACCCGAAGGCTAGCACAGATACGCAGTATTTT. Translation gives CATSDPKASTDTQYF.

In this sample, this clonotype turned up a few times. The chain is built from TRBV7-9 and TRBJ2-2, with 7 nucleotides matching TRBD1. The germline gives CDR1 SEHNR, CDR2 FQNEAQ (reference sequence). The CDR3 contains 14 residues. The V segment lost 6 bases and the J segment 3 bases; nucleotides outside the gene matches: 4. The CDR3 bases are TGTGCCAGCAGATCGACAGGGCACACCGGGGAGCTGTTTTTT. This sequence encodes CASRSTGHTGELFF.

The DNA for the CDR3 is TGTGCCATCAGCCAGCAGGGAGAGGATGAAAAACTGTTTTTT. Translation gives CAISQQGEDEKLFF. The chain recombines TRBV10-3 with TRBJ1-4, with D possibly being TRBD1 (5 bases). Trimming took 6 bases from V and 6 from J, leaving 14 bases between them. CDR1 and CDR2 (germline): ENHRY, SYGVKD. The CDR3 runs to 14 residues.